Listed here are 8 T cell receptor beta chains from one sample, sequenced in a study of control samples from healthy donors and cancer patients. Sequenced by immunoSEQ multiplex PCR; TCRdb stores in-frame clones only, minus some. The table shows 100,000 to 150,000 clones, with around 90% occurring only once. Sequences were obtained from blood. The receptors originated from a man aged 35-49 years in good health.

The chain recombines TRBV20-1 with TRBJ1-2; D may be TRBD1 (5 bases). Germline CDR1 is DFQATT and CDR2 is SNEGSKA (reference sequence). The V end was cut by 5 bases, the J end by 4 bases, with 8 bases between. The CDR3 is 11 amino acids. DNA of the CDR3: TGCAGTGCTGGACACAGCTATGGCTACACCTTC. As protein: CSAGHSYGYTF.

This clone was detected many times. The gene calls are TRBV24-1 and TRBJ1-6; weak D call: TRBD1 (6 bases). The CDR3 runs 16 residues. Germline-derived CDR1 and CDR2 are KGHDR and SFDVKD. V was shortened by 4 bases and J by 9 bases, with 18 bases between the two germline ends. CDR3 sequence reads: CATSDKQGPPSSPLHF. CDR3 coding DNA: TGTGCCACCAGTGACAAACAGGGACCCCCAAGTTCACCCCTCCACTTT.

The chain uses TRBV7-9 and TRBJ2-7, with D unclear. This CDR3 comprises 13 residues. Germline V lookup: CDR1 SEHNR, CDR2 FQNEAQ (reference sequence). V was clipped by 5 bases and J by 3 bases, with 11 bases between them. Here the CDR3 DNA reads TGTGCCAGCAGCCCCGGGTTTCGCTACGAGCAGTACTTC. This sequence encodes CASSPGFRYEQYF.

The chain uses TRBV5-1 and TRBJ1-2, with D tentatively TRBD1 (6 bases). The CDR3 loop spans 14 amino acids. The V gene's germline CDR1 is SGHRS and CDR2 YFSETQ. The V end lost 4 bases, the J end lost 4 bases, and 14 bases lay between the germline ends. The CDR3 spells CASSTETGTYGYTF. The CDR3 region has the DNA TGCGCCAGCAGCACTGAGACAGGAACCTATGGCTACACCTTC.

This clone was seen at least ten times. The chain uses TRBV7-9 and TRBJ1-5; TRBD1 matches at 7 bases. The CDR3 length is 13 residues. Unmatched junction bases numbered 5, after V lost 5 bases and J lost 7 bases. Germline lookup yields CDR1 SEHNR and CDR2 FQNEAQ (reference sequence). This chain's CDR3 is CASSAQGNQPQHF. CDR3 nucleotides: TGTGCCAGCAGCGCACAGGGGAACCAGCCCCAGCATTTT.

The rearrangement uses TRBV3-1 (or the pseudogene TRBV3-2) and TRBJ2-7; D is ambiguous. Trimming removed 4 bases at V and 2 bases at J, with 12 bases between. The CDR3 runs to 14 residues. CDR1 and CDR2 from the germline V gene are LGHDT and YNNKEL (reference sequence). CDR3 region: CASSPAAGTYEQYF. In DNA form, the CDR3 reads TGTGCCAGCAGCCCCGCGGCAGGCACCTACGAGCAGTACTTC.

The CDR3: CASSLGSGGAYNEQFF. CDR3 bases: TGCGCCAGCAGCTTGGGTAGCGGGGGGGCTTACAATGAGCAGTTCTTC. The chain links TRBV5-1 to TRBJ2-1; TRBD2 aligns across 11 bases. Germline trimming cut 0 bases from V and 4 bases from J; bases unmatched to any gene: 3. There are 16 residues in the CDR3. The germline V gene encodes CDR1 SGHRS and CDR2 YFSETQ.

Turning to this clone: This same CDR3 is encoded by further DNA sequences in the sample. The chain uses TRBV24-1 and TRBJ1-2; 7 bases map to TRBD1. CDR1 is KGHDR and CDR2 is SFDVKD in the germline V gene. The CDR3 extends over 16 amino acids. V trimming: 3 bases; J trimming: 6 bases; junction bases outside the gene matches: 12. In DNA form, the CDR3 reads TGTGCCACCAGTGATCCGATACTGACAGGGTATAATGGCTACACCTTC. Encoded protein: CATSDPILTGYNGYTF.